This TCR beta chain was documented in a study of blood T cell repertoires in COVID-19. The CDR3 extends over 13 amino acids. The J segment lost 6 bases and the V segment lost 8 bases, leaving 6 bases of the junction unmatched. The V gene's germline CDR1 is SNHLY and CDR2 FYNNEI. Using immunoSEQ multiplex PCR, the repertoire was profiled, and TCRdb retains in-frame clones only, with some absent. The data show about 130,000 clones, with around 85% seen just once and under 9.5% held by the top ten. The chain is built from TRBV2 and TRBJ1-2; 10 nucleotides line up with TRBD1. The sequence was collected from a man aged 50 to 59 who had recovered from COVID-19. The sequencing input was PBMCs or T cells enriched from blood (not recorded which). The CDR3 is CASWTGTGDGYTF. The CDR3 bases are TGTGCCAGCTGGACCGGGACAGGGGATGGCTACACCTTC.